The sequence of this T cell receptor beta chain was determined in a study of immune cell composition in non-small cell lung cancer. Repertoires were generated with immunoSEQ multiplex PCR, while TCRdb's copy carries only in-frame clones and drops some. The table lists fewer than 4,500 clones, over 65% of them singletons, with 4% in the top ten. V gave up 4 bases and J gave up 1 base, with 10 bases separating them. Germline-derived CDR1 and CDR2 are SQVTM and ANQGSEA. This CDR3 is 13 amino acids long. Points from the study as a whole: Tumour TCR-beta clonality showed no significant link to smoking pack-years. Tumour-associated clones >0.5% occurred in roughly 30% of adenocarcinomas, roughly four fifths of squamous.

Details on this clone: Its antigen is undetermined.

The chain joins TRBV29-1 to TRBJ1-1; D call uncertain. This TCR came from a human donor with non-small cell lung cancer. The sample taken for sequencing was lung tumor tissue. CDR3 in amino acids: CSVAEQPNTEAFF. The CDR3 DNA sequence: TGCAGCGTTGCGGAGCAGCCGAACACTGAAGCTTTCTTT.